One sample yielded the 9 T cell receptor beta chains listed below, sequenced in a study of post-analysis software for immune sequencing data. Which antigens these TCRs recognize remains unknown. General observations from the study: In patients, TRBV5-6, TRBV5-1 and TRBV20-1 belonged to roughly five TRBV segments found more frequently than in controls.

Unique molecular identifiers were built into the TCR beta cDNA libraries. Each CDR3 protein gets one entry after TCRdb re-called the PCR reads with MiXCR. This table holds some 890,000 distinct CDR3 sequences, about 57% found once. Sequences were obtained from blood. The receptors originated from a girl between 5 and 17 years old with multiple sclerosis.

The rearrangement uses TRBV4-1 and TRBJ2-5; 11 nucleotides agree with TRBD1. The last part of the DNA fits TRBJ2-7 better; the J call may be wrong. CDR1 is MGHRA, CDR2 YSYEKL, per germline. The CDR3 extends over 15 amino acids. The CDR3 region is CASSHGTGGVYEQYF. The CDR3 DNA follows: TGCGCCAGCAGCCACGGGACAGGGGGTGTTTACGAGCAGTACTTC.

This clonotype was detected a few times. This CDR3 reads CASTLGRMNTEAFF. DNA of the CDR3: TGTGCCAGCACCCTAGGACGGATGAACACTGAAGCTTTCTTT. The gene calls are TRBV6-5 and TRBJ1-1; unclear D gene. CDR3 length: 14 residues. Germline CDR1 is MNHEY and CDR2 is SVGAGI. Trimming took 7 bases from V and 0 from J, leaving 12 bases between them.

The chain couples TRBV12-3 or TRBV12-4 to TRBJ2-3; 9 nucleotides align to TRBD2. The V segment lost 7 bases and the J segment 6 bases; nucleotides outside the gene matches: 14. The CDR3 is 16 amino acids. CDR3: CASNSRASGIGDTQYF. DNA of the CDR3: TGTGCCAGCAATTCCCGGGCTAGCGGGATAGGGGATACGCAGTATTTT.

V usage is TRBV20-1 and J usage is TRBJ2-6; 8 bases match TRBD2. Per germline, CDR1 DFQATT and CDR2 SNEGSKA (reference sequence). The J segment lost 0 bases and the V segment lost 5 bases, leaving 6 bases of the junction unmatched. This CDR3 contains 16 residues. In nucleotides, the CDR3 is TGCAGTGCTTTGCCTAGCGGGCGCTCTGGGGCCAACGTCCTGACTTTC. This encodes CSALPSGRSGANVLTF.

The chain carries TRBV14 and TRBJ2-5, with a weak D call TRBD2 (5 bases). CDR3 length: 14 residues. CDR1 is SGHDN and CDR2 is FVKESK in the germline V gene. Trimming stripped 0 bases from V and 6 bases from J, with 11 bases between. The CDR3 coding sequence is TGTGCCAGCAGCCAAGAACGGTCCGGGAAGACCCAGTACTTC. Protein sequence: CASSQERSGKTQYF.

This chain joins TRBV4-1 and TRBJ2-5; TRBD2 is a possible D gene (6 bases). Germline-derived CDR1 and CDR2 are MGHRA and YSYEKL. The CDR3 loop spans 16 amino acids. V was pared by 1 base and J by 5 bases, with 17 bases between. CDR3 sequence (DNA): TGCGCCAGCAGCCAAGTCGGGGAGGCCGGTGGGGAGACCCAGTACTTC. Translating it yields CASSQVGEAGGETQYF.

The chain recombines TRBV7-8 with TRBJ2-3; maybe TRBD2 (7 bases). The V end was cut by 9 bases, the J end by 4 bases, with 20 bases between. Germline V gene data show CDR1 as SGHVS and CDR2 as FQNEAQ. The CDR3 runs 15 residues. The CDR3 coding sequence is TGTGCCAGTCACCAACAGGGAGGGACCGCAGATACGCAGTATTTT. The encoded protein is CASHQQGGTADTQYF.

The chain has TRBV20-1 and TRBJ2-7, with 11 bases fitting TRBD2. V lost 5 bases, J lost 0 bases, and 6 bases stayed unmatched. Germline V gene lookup returns CDR1 DFQATT and CDR2 SNEGSKA (reference sequence). This CDR3 comprises 15 residues. The CDR3 sequence is CSAPSGTSGSYEQYF. Here the CDR3 DNA reads TGCAGTGCTCCTAGCGGGACTAGCGGCTCCTACGAGCAGTACTTC.

The chain has TRBV20-1 and TRBJ1-2; no firm D call. In germline, CDR1 is DFQATT, CDR2 SNEGSKA (reference sequence). The V gene lost 3 bases and the J gene lost 0 bases, with 14 bases spanning the gap. The CDR3 consists of 15 residues. Here the CDR3 reads CSARETTFTNYGYTF. The DNA for the CDR3 is TGCAGTGCTAGGGAGACCACTTTCACTAACTATGGCTACACCTTC.